The clone carrying this T cell receptor (beta chain) was counted a few times. Deletions cut 0 bases from V and 1 base from J, with 18 bases between. The V gene's germline CDR1 is LNHDA and CDR2 SQIVND (reference sequence). The CDR3 is made up of 18 amino acids. TCRdb's table, derived via immunoSEQ multiplex PCR, lists solely in-frame clones and lacks some. The table shows about 120,000 clones, with roughly 90% occurring only once. This sample was included in a study of blood T cell repertoires in COVID-19. The sample consisted of peripheral blood. This TCR was sampled from an elderly woman with acute or convalescent COVID-19. The chain carries TRBV19 and TRBJ1-2; D possibly corresponds to TRBD1 (6 bases). The CDR3 spells CASSIDDRRTDYNYGYTF. As DNA, the CDR3 is TGTGCCAGTAGTATAGATGATCGTAGGACAGATTATAACTATGGCTACACCTTC.